This passage covers 29 T cell receptor beta chains from one sample sequenced in a study of T cell changes during pregnancy in multiple sclerosis. TCRdb's table, derived via immunoSEQ multiplex PCR, lists solely in-frame clones and lacks some. The sample yields 48,000 or so clones, around 90% seen once. The material sequenced was CD4+ T cells from peripheral blood mononuclear cells, taken in the second trimester of pregnancy. The source of these receptors is a female donor with multiple sclerosis, enrolled in a pregnancy study.

This clone was detected a few times. This chain links TRBV7-9 with TRBJ2-7; no firm D call. Germline V lookup: CDR1 SEHNR, CDR2 FQNEAQ (reference sequence). The V gene lost 3 bases and the J gene lost 2 bases, with 8 bases spanning the gap. CDR3 size: 13 residues. The CDR3 loop reads CASSLSAAYEQYF. The CDR3 DNA sequence: TGTGCCAGCAGCTTGAGTGCGGCCTACGAGCAGTACTTC.

The chain recombines TRBV6-5 with TRBJ1-4, with 7 bases that match TRBD1. CDR1 and CDR2 from the germline V gene are MNHEY and SVGAGI. Trimming took 5 bases from V and 4 from J; bases not matched to a gene: 7. CDR3 length: 15 residues. The CDR3 spells CASSRSGTDNEKLFF. Written as DNA, the CDR3 is TGTGCCAGCAGTCGATCCGGGACAGATAATGAAAAACTGTTTTTT.

The gene calls are TRBV5-1 and TRBJ2-5, with D maybe TRBD1 (7 bases). The ends were cut back, 1 base at V and 4 bases at J, with 17 bases in the middle. CDR3 size: 16 residues. Germline V gene lookup returns CDR1 SGHRS and CDR2 YFSETQ. The CDR3 loop is CASSLSSGQGGETQYF. The CDR3 region has the DNA TGCGCCAGCAGCTTGTCCAGCGGGCAGGGGGGAGAGACCCAGTACTTC.

The chain links TRBV11-2 to TRBJ1-1; TRBD1 matches 9 bases. The CDR3 is 16 residues long. Germline assignment: CDR1 SGHAT and CDR2 FQNNGV. The ends lost 1 base at V and 4 bases at J; junction bases unmatched: 7. CDR3 residues: CASSLGWDRVGTEAFF. CDR3 nucleotides: TGTGCCAGCAGCTTAGGGTGGGACAGGGTTGGCACTGAAGCTTTCTTT.

The gene calls are TRBV2 and TRBJ2-2; D call uncertain. V gave up 3 bases and J gave up 0 bases, with 8 bases separating them. Germline values: CDR1 SNHLY, CDR2 FYNNEI. This CDR3 is 15 amino acids long. The CDR3 protein is CASSDLPANTGELFF. The CDR3 coding sequence is TGTGCCAGCAGTGATCTTCCAGCGAACACCGGGGAGCTGTTTTTT.

This clone was detected only once. The chain combines TRBV28 with TRBJ1-5; unclear D gene. Germline-derived CDR1 and CDR2 are MDHEN and SYDVKM. V was pared by 5 bases and J by 1 base, with 15 bases between. CDR3 size: 16 residues. CDR3 sequence: CASSPPQTRSNQPQHF. The CDR3 DNA reads as TGTGCCAGCAGTCCCCCCCAGACCAGGAGCAATCAGCCCCAGCATTTT.

The chain has TRBV7-9 and TRBJ2-1, with D maybe TRBD2 (6 bases). The CDR3 loop spans 14 amino acids. Per germline, CDR1 SEHNR and CDR2 FQNEAQ (reference sequence). Trimming left V 4 bases short and J 7 bases short, with 14 bases between. CDR3 sequence: CASSSGWGGNEQFF. The CDR3 DNA follows: TGTGCCAGCAGCTCGGGGTGGGGAGGTAATGAGCAGTTCTTC.

The V and J genes are TRBV18 and TRBJ2-3, with 11 bases fitting TRBD2. Trimming cost V 3 bases and J 0 bases; bases outside gene matches: 2. This CDR3 contains 16 residues. The germline gives CDR1 KGHSH, CDR2 LQKENI. The CDR3 DNA follows: TGTGCCAGCTCACCTTTAGCGGGAGGGAGCACAGATACGCAGTATTTT. Protein: CASSPLAGGSTDTQYF.

The genes are TRBV2 and TRBJ2-5; the match to TRBD1 covers 7 bases. Trimming at V came to 8 bases and at J to 3 bases, leaving 9 bases not matched to a gene. Germline CDR1 is SNHLY and CDR2 is FYNNEI. The CDR3 has 14 residues. The CDR3 DNA reads TGTGCCAGCCTACGGGACAGCGGAAAAGAGACCCAGTACTTC. It translates to CASLRDSGKETQYF.

The chain couples TRBV19 to TRBJ1-4; D not certain. From germline, CDR1 is LNHDA and CDR2 SQIVND (reference sequence). The CDR3 extends over 18 amino acids. The germline V and J ends were trimmed by 2 bases and 4 bases, with 20 bases remaining between them. The CDR3 region is CASSILRQNPLGNEKLFF. DNA of the CDR3: TGTGCCAGTAGTATACTGCGGCAGAACCCGCTCGGTAATGAAAAACTGTTTTTT.

This clone has just a few counts. The CDR3 nucleotides read TGTGCCAGCAGTGAGACTACCCTAGCCAAAAACATTCAGTACTTC. As protein: CASSETTLAKNIQYF. The chain has TRBV2 and TRBJ2-4; D is perhaps TRBD2 (5 bases). The germline V gene encodes CDR1 SNHLY and CDR2 FYNNEI. V was clipped by 3 bases and J by 0 bases, with 9 bases between them. The CDR3 length is 15 residues. Filled out from reference TRBV2 and TRBJ2-4, the complete variable domain reads EPEVTQTPSHQVTQMGQEVILRCVPISNHLYFYWYRQILGQKVEFLVSFYNNEISEKSEIFDDQFSVERPDGSNFTLKIRSTKLEDSAMYFCASSETTLAKNIQYFGAGTRLSVL.

Turning to this clone: The sample contains more than one DNA sequence encoding this CDR3. The chain employs TRBV20-1 and TRBJ1-3; D ambiguous. CDR3 length equals 11 residues. Germline assignment: CDR1 DFQATT and CDR2 SNEGSKA (reference sequence). With 3 bases removed from V and 7 bases from J, the gap between germline ends came to 7 bases. CDR3 residues: CSARTGNTIYF. DNA of the CDR3: TGCAGTGCTAGGACGGGGAACACCATATATTTT.

The J gene is TRBJ2-5, the V gene TRBV18; possible D gene TRBD1, 6 bases. The CDR3 spans 14 residues. Germline lookup yields CDR1 KGHSH and CDR2 LQKENI. With 1 base removed from V and 3 bases from J, the gap between germline ends came to 9 bases. The DNA for the CDR3 is TGTGCCAGCTCACCACGGACAGTAGAAGAGACCCAGTACTTC. Amino acids: CASSPRTVEETQYF.

V and J are TRBV7-2 and TRBJ2-3, with 7 bases fitting TRBD2. The CDR3 is 16 amino acids. V lost 0 bases and J lost 5; bases outside the gene matches: 8. CDR1 and CDR2 (germline): SGHTA, FQGNSA. The CDR3 nucleotides read TGTGCCAGCAGCTTAGCCCCGGGGGGTTCGGGAGATACGCAGTATTTT. It translates to CASSLAPGGSGDTQYF.

The chain is built from TRBV28 and TRBJ1-1; 10 bases are shared with TRBD1. Trimming cost V 6 bases and J 5 bases; bases outside gene matches: 6. This CDR3 spans 14 amino acids. Per germline, CDR1 MDHEN and CDR2 SYDVKM. CDR3 sequence: CASSPGQGGTEAFF. The CDR3 DNA reads TGTGCCAGCAGCCCCGGACAGGGGGGGACTGAAGCTTTCTTT.

The chain joins TRBV6-1 to TRBJ2-5; D might be TRBD2 (5 bases). The CDR3 loop spans 15 amino acids. The V end lost 2 bases, the J end lost 1 base, and 11 bases lay between the germline ends. Germline V lookup: CDR1 MNHNS, CDR2 SASEGT. The CDR3 DNA is TGTGCCAGCAGTGAAAATCGGGGTAGCCAAGAGACCCAGTACTTC. Its translation is CASSENRGSQETQYF.

This chain uses TRBV7-2 with TRBJ1-1, with TRBD1 matching 7 bases. The CDR3 is 15 amino acids. Germline lookup yields CDR1 SGHTA and CDR2 FQGNSA. V was pared by 5 bases and J by 3 bases, with 9 bases of the junction left unmatched. CDR3 region: CASSPRDRKYTEAFF. For the CDR3, the DNA is TGTGCCAGCAGCCCGAGGGACAGAAAATACACTGAAGCTTTCTTT.

This chain uses TRBV5-1 with TRBJ2-1, with TRBD2 identical over 11 bases. The germline gives CDR1 SGHRS, CDR2 YFSETQ. The V and J ends lost 6 bases and 5 bases, in that order; junction bases with no gene match: 4. The CDR3 loop spans 14 amino acids. CDR3 DNA sequence: TGCGCCAGCAACCCGGGACTAGCGGACAATGAGCAGTTCTTC. Encoded protein: CASNPGLADNEQFF.

V gene TRBV4-2 combines with J gene TRBJ2-2; 7 bases are a match to TRBD2. J lost 1 base, V lost 3 bases, and 5 bases had no gene match. The CDR3 runs 16 residues. Germline CDR1 reads LGHNA; CDR2 reads YNFKEQ. DNA for the CDR3: TGTGCCAGCAGCCACCGGGGAGGGGAGAACACCGGGGAGCTGTTTTTT. The encoded protein is CASSHRGGENTGELFF.

This chain connects TRBV27 to TRBJ2-1, with no clear D. CDR1 is MNHEY and CDR2 is SMNVEV in the germline V gene (reference sequence). Trimming removed 7 bases at V and 4 bases at J, with 17 bases between. CDR3 size: 15 residues. This CDR3 reads CASKTAEPGYNEQFF. In nucleotides, the CDR3 is TGTGCCAGCAAAACGGCGGAACCCGGTTACAATGAGCAGTTCTTC.

This clone has a single count. The CDR3 sequence: CASSYSMPASPYEQYF. Written as DNA, the CDR3 is TGTGCCAGCAGTTACTCGATGCCAGCGTCTCCCTACGAGCAGTACTTC. This chain links TRBV6-5 with TRBJ2-7, with no clear D. CDR1 is MNHEY and CDR2 is SVGAGI in the germline V gene. The CDR3 runs to 16 residues. V lost 0 bases, J lost 2 bases, and 14 bases lay in between.

The chain recombines TRBV29-1 with TRBJ2-3; no clear D gene. The CDR3 has 11 residues. Deletions cut 2 bases from V and 5 bases from J, with 5 bases between. The germline V gene has CDR1 SQVTM and CDR2 ANQGSEA. The CDR3 nucleotides read TGCAGCGTTGAAACTGAAGATACGCAGTATTTT. Protein product: CSVETEDTQYF.

The chain employs TRBV5-1 and TRBJ1-1; D call uncertain. Germline CDR1 is SGHRS and CDR2 is YFSETQ. Trimming stripped 0 bases from V and 0 bases from J, with 3 bases between. The CDR3 runs to 13 residues. The CDR3 spells CASSLAVNTEAFF. As DNA, the CDR3 is TGCGCCAGCAGCTTGGCGGTGAACACTGAAGCTTTCTTT. The full variable domain, with the rest looked up from reference TRBV5-1 and TRBJ1-1, is KAGVTQTPRYLIKTRGQQVTLSCSPISGHRSVSWYQQTPGQGLQFLFEYFSETQRNKGNFPGRFSGRQFSNSRSEMNVSTLELGDSALYLCASSLAVNTEAFFGQGTRLTVV.

The rearrangement links TRBV4-1 to TRBJ2-7; tentative D call: TRBD2 (5 bases). Trimming removed 0 bases from V and 2 bases from J, with 14 bases in between. The CDR3 extends over 16 amino acids. Germline-derived CDR1 and CDR2 are MGHRA and YSYEKL. As DNA, the CDR3 is TGCGCCAGCAGCCAAGATGGGAGTGGTATAACCTACGAGCAGTACTTC. Amino acid sequence: CASSQDGSGITYEQYF.

The chain combines TRBV28 with TRBJ2-7, with D possibly being TRBD1 (6 bases). CDR3 length: 15 residues. Between the trimmed V and J ends, which lost 4 bases and 0 bases, there was a span of 13 bases. In germline, CDR1 is MDHEN, CDR2 SYDVKM. CDR3 DNA: TGTGCCAGCAGTTACCCCCGGACAGACTCCTACGAGCAGTACTTC. Protein sequence: CASSYPRTDSYEQYF. Filled out from reference TRBV28 and TRBJ2-7, the complete variable domain reads DVKVTQSSRYLVKRTGEKVFLECVQDMDHENMFWYRQDPGLGLRLIYFSYDVKMKEKGDIPEGYSVSREKKERFSLILESASTNQTSMYLCASSYPRTDSYEQYFGPGTRLTVT.

The rearrangement links TRBV7-2 to TRBJ1-2; TRBD1 matches at 9 bases. V shed 5 bases and J 4 bases; nucleotides not matched to a gene: 8. CDR3 length equals 15 residues. Germline loops: CDR1 SGHTA, CDR2 FQGNSA. In DNA form, the CDR3 reads TGTGCCAGCAGCACCCGGACAGGGGACCTCTATGGCTACACCTTC. Translating gives CASSTRTGDLYGYTF.

The chain uses TRBV7-8 and TRBJ2-7; 12 positions agree with TRBD2. V dropped 2 bases and J dropped 3; count of bases not matched to a gene: 5. The CDR3 has 16 residues. The germline V gene has CDR1 SGHVS and CDR2 FQNEAQ. In DNA form, the CDR3 reads TGTGCCAGCAGCTTACGGCTAGCGGGAGGGATCTACGAGCAGTACTTC. Amino acids: CASSLRLAGGIYEQYF.

The chain couples TRBV7-2 to TRBJ2-3; 9 nucleotides align to TRBD2. The CDR3 consists of 16 residues. V trimming: 2 bases; J trimming: 6 bases; junction bases outside the gene matches: 9. In germline, CDR1 is SGHTA, CDR2 FQGNSA. CDR3: CASSLLGSGSRDTQYF. CDR3 sequence (DNA): TGTGCCAGCAGCTTATTGGGTAGCGGGAGCCGGGATACGCAGTATTTT.

CDR3 loop: CASSFRRPSTDTQYF. The CDR3 region has the DNA TGTGCCAGCAGCTTCCGGCGGCCGAGCACAGATACGCAGTATTTT. The chain links TRBV5-5 to TRBJ2-3; D call uncertain. Germline CDR1 is SGHKS and CDR2 is YYEKEE (reference sequence). The CDR3 sequence is 15 residues long. Trimming removed 2 bases at V and 0 bases at J, with 10 bases between.